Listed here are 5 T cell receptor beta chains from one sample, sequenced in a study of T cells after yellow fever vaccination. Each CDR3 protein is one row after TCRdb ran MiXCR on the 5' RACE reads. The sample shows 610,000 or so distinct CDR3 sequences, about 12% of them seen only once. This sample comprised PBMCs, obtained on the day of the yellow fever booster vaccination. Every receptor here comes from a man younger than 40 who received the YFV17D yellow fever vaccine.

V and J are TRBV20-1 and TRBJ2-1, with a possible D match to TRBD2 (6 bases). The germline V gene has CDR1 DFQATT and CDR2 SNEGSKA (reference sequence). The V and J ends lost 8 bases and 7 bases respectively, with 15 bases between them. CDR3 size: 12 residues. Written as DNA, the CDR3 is TGCAGTCTCAGGAGGGGAGGTAATGAGCAGTTCTTC. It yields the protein CSLRRGGNEQFF.

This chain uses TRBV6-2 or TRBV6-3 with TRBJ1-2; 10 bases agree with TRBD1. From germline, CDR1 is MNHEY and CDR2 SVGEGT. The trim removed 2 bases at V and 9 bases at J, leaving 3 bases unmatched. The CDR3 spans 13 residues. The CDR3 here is CASSYGTGASYTF. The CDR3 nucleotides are TGTGCCAGCAGTTACGGGACAGGGGCGAGCTACACCTTC.

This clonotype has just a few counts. In DNA form, the CDR3 reads TGTGCCACCAAAGGCTTCACCACAGATACGCAGTATTTT. As protein: CATKGFTTDTQYF. The rearrangement joins TRBV7-8 to TRBJ2-3; D ambiguous. V was clipped by 10 bases and J by 2 bases, with 13 bases between them. The CDR3 contains 13 residues. Germline V CDR1 and CDR2: SGHVS, FQNEAQ. The full variable domain, in which reference TRBV7-8 and TRBJ2-3 provide the parts outside the CDR3, is GAGVSQSPRYKVAKRGQDVALRCDPISGHVSLFWYQQALGQGPEFLTYFQNEAQLDKSGLPSDRFFAERPEGSVSTLKIQRTQQEDSAVYLCATKGFTTDTQYFGPGTRLTVL.

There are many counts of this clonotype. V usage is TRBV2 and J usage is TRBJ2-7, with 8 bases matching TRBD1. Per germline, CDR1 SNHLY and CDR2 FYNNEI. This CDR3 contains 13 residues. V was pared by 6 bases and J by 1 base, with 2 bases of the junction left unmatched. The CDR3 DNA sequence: TGTGCCAGCAGGGGGACAGGTTCCTACGAGCAGTACTTC. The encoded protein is CASRGTGSYEQYF.

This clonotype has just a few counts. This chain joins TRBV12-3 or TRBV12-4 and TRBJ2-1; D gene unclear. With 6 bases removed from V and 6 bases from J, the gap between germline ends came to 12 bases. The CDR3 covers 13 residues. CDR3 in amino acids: CASREFESNEQFF. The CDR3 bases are TGTGCCAGCAGGGAGTTCGAATCCAATGAGCAGTTCTTC.